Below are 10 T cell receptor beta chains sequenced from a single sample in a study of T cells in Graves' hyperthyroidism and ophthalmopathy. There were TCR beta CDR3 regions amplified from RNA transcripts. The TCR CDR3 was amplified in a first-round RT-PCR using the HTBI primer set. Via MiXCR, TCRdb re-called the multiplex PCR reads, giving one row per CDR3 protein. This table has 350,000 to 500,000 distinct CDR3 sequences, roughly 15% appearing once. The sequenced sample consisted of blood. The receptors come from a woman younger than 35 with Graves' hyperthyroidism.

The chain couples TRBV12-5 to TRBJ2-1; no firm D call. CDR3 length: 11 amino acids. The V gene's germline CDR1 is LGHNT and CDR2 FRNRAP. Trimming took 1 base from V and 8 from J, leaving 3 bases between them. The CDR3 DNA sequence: TGTGCTAGTGGTTTGGAGGATGAGCAGTTCTTC. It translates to CASGLEDEQFF.

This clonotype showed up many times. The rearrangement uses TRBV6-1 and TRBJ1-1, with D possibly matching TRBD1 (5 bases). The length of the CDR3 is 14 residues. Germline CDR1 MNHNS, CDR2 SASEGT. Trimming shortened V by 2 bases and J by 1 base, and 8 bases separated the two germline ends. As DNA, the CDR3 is TGTGCCAGCAGTGAACTGGGGGGGAACACTGAAGCTTTCTTT. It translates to CASSELGGNTEAFF.

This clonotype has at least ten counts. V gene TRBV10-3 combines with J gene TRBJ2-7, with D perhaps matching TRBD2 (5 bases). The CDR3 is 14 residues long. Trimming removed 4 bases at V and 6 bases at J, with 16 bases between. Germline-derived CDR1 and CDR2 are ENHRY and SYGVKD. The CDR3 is CAISAIGSHPEQYF. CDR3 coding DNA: TGTGCCATCAGTGCGATAGGGAGTCACCCCGAGCAGTACTTC.

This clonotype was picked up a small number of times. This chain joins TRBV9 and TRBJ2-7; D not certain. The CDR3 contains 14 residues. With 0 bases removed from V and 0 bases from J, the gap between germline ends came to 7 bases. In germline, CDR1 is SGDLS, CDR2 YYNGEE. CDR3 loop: CASSVEVSSYEQYF. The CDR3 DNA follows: TGTGCCAGCAGCGTAGAAGTGAGCTCCTACGAGCAGTACTTC.

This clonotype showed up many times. The CDR3 sequence: CASRLASVNEQFF. The CDR3 nucleotides are TGTGCCAGCAGACTAGCTTCTGTCAATGAGCAGTTCTTC. The chain couples TRBV12-3 or TRBV12-4 to TRBJ2-1; perhaps TRBD2 as D (6 bases). The CDR3 spans 13 residues. V shed 6 bases and J shed 6 bases, with 12 bases lying between them.

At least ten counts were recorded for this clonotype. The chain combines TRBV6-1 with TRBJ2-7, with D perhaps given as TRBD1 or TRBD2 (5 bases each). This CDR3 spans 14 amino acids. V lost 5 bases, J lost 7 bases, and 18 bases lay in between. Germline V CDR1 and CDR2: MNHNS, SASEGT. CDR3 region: CASSSGTGAWEQYF. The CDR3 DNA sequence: TGTGCCAGCAGTTCCGGGACCGGGGCCTGGGAGCAGTACTTC.

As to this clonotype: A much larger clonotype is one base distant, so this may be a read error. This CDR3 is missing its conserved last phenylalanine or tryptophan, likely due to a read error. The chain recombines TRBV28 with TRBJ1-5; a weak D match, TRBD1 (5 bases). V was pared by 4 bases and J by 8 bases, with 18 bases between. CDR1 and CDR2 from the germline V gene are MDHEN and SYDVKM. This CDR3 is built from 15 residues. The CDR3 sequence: CASSSGTRAGEPQHS. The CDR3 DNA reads TGTGCCAGCAGTTCGGGGACCAGGGCGGGGGAGCCCCAGCATTCT.

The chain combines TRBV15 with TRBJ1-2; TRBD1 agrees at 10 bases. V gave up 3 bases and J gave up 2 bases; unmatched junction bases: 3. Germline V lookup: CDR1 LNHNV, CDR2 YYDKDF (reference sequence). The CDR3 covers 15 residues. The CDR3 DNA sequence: TGTGCCACCAGCAGGGGACAGGGGATGAACTATGGCTACACCTTC. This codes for CATSRGQGMNYGYTF.

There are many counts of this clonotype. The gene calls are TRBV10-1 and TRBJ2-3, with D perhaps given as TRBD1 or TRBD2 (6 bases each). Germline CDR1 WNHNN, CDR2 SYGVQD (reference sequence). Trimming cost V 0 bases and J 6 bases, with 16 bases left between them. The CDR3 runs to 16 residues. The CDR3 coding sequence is TGCGCCAGCAGTGAGTCCGGGGGCAGGAAGGATGATACGCAGTATTTT. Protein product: CASSESGGRKDDTQYF.

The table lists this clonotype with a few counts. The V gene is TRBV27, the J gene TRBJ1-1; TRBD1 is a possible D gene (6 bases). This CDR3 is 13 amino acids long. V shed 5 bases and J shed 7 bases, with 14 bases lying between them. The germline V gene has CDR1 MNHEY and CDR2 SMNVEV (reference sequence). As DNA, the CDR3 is TGTGCCAGCAGTCCCCGACAGGACTTTGAAGCTTTCTTT. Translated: CASSPRQDFEAFF.